The rows below give T cell receptor beta chains drawn from one sample of a study of T cell responses to AZD1222 COVID-19 vaccine. Assay used: immunoSEQ multiplex PCR; TCRdb lists only in-frame clones, some missing. The sample has approximately 120,000 clones, 93% seen once. The source was peripheral blood, collected on day 0 of AZD1222 vaccination. The receptors shown here come from an adult in good health. Each CDR3 is given with its conserved first and last residue. Fields, in order: J gene, V gene, clone size, D gene, CDR3 DNA, CDR3 protein. A D gene is named only where the DNA matches it firmly. Some rows have no size entry. The others give once, few or many, or a class for an expanded clone.

TRBJ1-5	TRBV9	-	-	TGTGCCAGCAGCGTACTCAGGGTACGTCAGCCCCAGCATTTT	CASSVLRVRQPQHF
TRBJ1-2	TRBV28	-	-	TGTGCCACCCAGGGAGGGTTAGAGTATGGCTACACCTTC	CATQGGLEYGYTF
TRBJ1-2	TRBV4-2	-	-	TGTGCCAGCAGCCAAGACGGCGGGCAGGACTTCTATGGCTACACCTTC	CASSQDGGQDFYGYTF
TRBJ1-6	TRBV5-1	-	TRBD1	TGCGCCAGCAGCTTGGAGGGACAGTATAATTCACCCCTCCACTTT	CASSLEGQYNSPLHF
TRBJ1-2	TRBV9	-	-	TGTGCCAGCAGCGTAGCCGGGACCGAGTATGGCTACACCTTC	CASSVAGTEYGYTF
TRBJ2-1	TRBV6-1	once	TRBD2	TGTGCCAGCAGTGTTTCTTCCCCAGCGGGGATTTACAATGAGCAGTTCTTC	CASSVSSPAGIYNEQFF
TRBJ1-5	TRBV6-5	once	-	TGTGCCAGCAGTTACGAGGCGGATCAGCCCCAGCATTTT	CASSYEADQPQHF
TRBJ1-2	TRBV7-2	few	TRBD1	TGTGCCAGCAGCTTAGAGTACAGGGGGCGCGGGTATGGCTACACCTTC	CASSLEYRGRGYGYTF
TRBJ1-5	TRBV27	-	TRBD1	TGTGCCAGCAGCTCCGGGACAGGGATCGATCAGCCCCAGCATTTT	CASSSGTGIDQPQHF
TRBJ2-5	TRBV2	once	-	TGTGCCAGCCAATGGGATGGGGAGACCCAGTACTTC	CASQWDGETQYF
TRBJ1-1	TRBV5-4	-	-	TGTGCCAGCAGCTTGACAGGGAGCACTGAAGCTTTCTTT	CASSLTGSTEAFF
TRBJ1-1	TRBV5-1	-	-	TGCGCCAGCAGCTCTGGCCAGAACACTGAAGCTTTCTTT	CASSSGQNTEAFF
TRBJ1-5	TRBV5-1	-	TRBD1	TGCGCCAGCAGCCGGACAGGGGAGACGAATCAGCCCCAGCATTTT	CASSRTGETNQPQHF
TRBJ2-2	TRBV19	-	TRBD2	TGTGCCAGTAGGATCTTTAGCGGGGGAGCCACCGGGGAGCTGTTTTTT	CASRIFSGGATGELFF
TRBJ1-5	TRBV7-2	-	-	TGTGCCAGCAGCTTCGGACGGGGCTTAGACAATCAGCCCCAGCATTTT	CASSFGRGLDNQPQHF
TRBJ1-2	TRBV15	-	-	TGTGCCACCAGCAGAGATCGGCCGACGACAGGCTACACCTTC	CATSRDRPTTGYTF
TRBJ1-2	TRBV19	-	-	TGTGCCAGTAGTCCCCGGGCCTTACCTGGGGATGGCTACACCTTC	CASSPRALPGDGYTF
TRBJ1-2	TRBV27	-	-	TGTGCCAGCAGTACCCTGGACAGTAACTATGGCTACACCTTC	CASSTLDSNYGYTF
TRBJ2-6	TRBV19	-	-	TGTGCCAGTAGTTCCGTGGGGGAAGGGGCCAACGTCCTGACTTTC	CASSSVGEGANVLTF
TRBJ1-2	TRBV25-1	-	TRBD1	TGTGCCAGCAGACGGACAGGGGCTAACTATGGCTACACCTTC	CASRRTGANYGYTF
TRBJ1-2	TRBV7-9	-	-	TGTGCCAGCAGCTTAGCCTTTACGGGGGTCTCTGGCTACACCTTC	CASSLAFTGVSGYTF
TRBJ2-2	TRBV25-1	-	-	TGTGCCAGCAGTGAAGGACTCGCTAGCGGGGAGCTGTTTTTT	CASSEGLASGELFF
TRBJ1-5	TRBV18	once	TRBD1	TGTGCCAGCTCACGGGACAGGTCTAATCAGCCCCAGCATTTT	CASSRDRSNQPQHF
TRBJ1-1	TRBV3-1/TRBV3-2	-	-	TGTGCCAGCAGCCAAGAGGGTACGAACACTGAAGCTTTCTTT	CASSQEGTNTEAFF
TRBJ1-4	TRBV3-1/TRBV3-2	-	-	TGTGCCAGCAGCCAGAACCTGGACAGCACAACTAATGAAAAACTGTTTTTT	CASSQNLDSTTNEKLFF
TRBJ1-1	TRBV9	-	-	TGTGCCAGCAGCGGCCCCAGGGTGGGATCTGCTAGGGAAGCTTTCTTT	CASSGPRVGSAREAFF
TRBJ2-3	TRBV18	-	TRBD1	TGTGCCAGCTCACCCACCACTTTGACCCGGACAGGGAGAACAGATACGCAGTATTTT	CASSPTTLTRTGRTDTQYF
TRBJ2-1	TRBV6-2/TRBV6-3	-	-	TGTGCCAGCAGCCTAGCCGTTGTAGATGAGCAGTTCTTC	CASSLAVVDEQFF
TRBJ1-6	TRBV5-1	-	TRBD1	TGCGCCAGCAGCTTGTCCCCTCGCAGGGGGGTTAATTCACCCCTCCACTTT	CASSLSPRRGVNSPLHF
TRBJ2-1	TRBV3-1/TRBV3-2	once	-	TGTGCCAGCAGCCCGGACACTAGCTCCTACAATGAGCAGTTCTTC	CASSPDTSSYNEQFF
TRBJ2-5	TRBV5-4	-	-	TGTGCCAGCAGCGTCGCTGGGGGGGGCCCCCAAGAGACCCAGTACTTC	CASSVAGGGPQETQYF
TRBJ1-5	TRBV12-3/TRBV12-4	-	-	TGTGCCAGCAGTTTTTTGGGGGGGCAGCCCCAGCATTTT	CASSFLGGQPQHF
TRBJ1-1	TRBV7-9	-	-	TGTGCCAGCAGCTTACGGGGGGCTGCTTTCTTT	CASSLRGAAFF
TRBJ1-2	TRBV28	-	-	TGTGCCAGCAGTCCACCGGTCCAAGGCTATGGCTACACCTTC	CASSPPVQGYGYTF
TRBJ1-4	TRBV5-5	-	TRBD1	TGTGCCAGCAGAATAACAGGGGAAGAAAAACTGTTTTTT	CASRITGEEKLFF
TRBJ2-3	TRBV5-1	-	-	TGCGCCAGCAGCAGTGGCGAGTCAGATACGCAGTATTTT	CASSSGESDTQYF
TRBJ2-1	TRBV9	-	-	TGTGCCAGCAGCGTAGGTCCCTACAATGAGCAGTTCTTC	CASSVGPYNEQFF
TRBJ1-2	TRBV18	-	-	TGTGCCAGCTCACCGGGCAGAGACTATGGCTACACCTTC	CASSPGRDYGYTF
TRBJ2-1	TRBV10-3	-	TRBD1	TGTGCCATCAGCGGGGGGACAGGGAGGGATGAGCAGTTCTTC	CAISGGTGRDEQFF
TRBJ1-1	TRBV27	-	-	TGTGCCAGCAGTTTTACAGGCAAGAACACTGAAGCTTTCTTT	CASSFTGKNTEAFF
TRBJ1-2	TRBV6-1	-	-	TGTGCCAGCAGTGAAGCGACAGAGATCTATGGCTACACCTTC	CASSEATEIYGYTF
TRBJ1-2	TRBV11-2	-	-	TGTGCCAGCAGCCCAGGGGAAAGGTATGGCTACACCTTC	CASSPGERYGYTF
TRBJ2-7	TRBV7-2	few	-	TGTGCCAGCAGCAATATGCCGGGGCCCTACGAGCAGTACTTC	CASSNMPGPYEQYF
TRBJ2-1	TRBV28	once	-	TGTGCCAGCAGTTTAGACGTCAGGGGATCGTTCTTC	CASSLDVRGSFF
TRBJ2-1	TRBV9	-	-	TGTGCCAGCAGCGTAGCACTGGGGGCGAATGAGCAGTTCTTC	CASSVALGANEQFF
TRBJ2-1	TRBV13	-	-	TGTGCCAGCCGCCGGGGGATCCATGAGCAGTTCTTC	CASRRGIHEQFF
TRBJ1-2	TRBV5-1	-	-	TGCGCCAGCAGCCCAGGAGATCTCAGGGATCCGCATGGCTACACCTTC	CASSPGDLRDPHGYTF